These 23 T cell receptor beta chains came from one sample sequenced in a study of shared clonotypes between healthy human individuals. Using immunoSEQ multiplex PCR, the repertoire was profiled, and TCRdb retains in-frame clones only, with some absent. The sample has about 470,000 clones; 75% to 85% are singletons. The source material was PBMCs. The source is a woman between 35 and 50 years old in good health. Some clones in this sample may be carry-over from other donors' samples.

The CDR3 DNA sequence: TGTGCCACCTTCCCTTTGGGGGGCTGGAATCAGCCCCAGCATTTT. Its protein product is CATFPLGGWNQPQHF. The chain uses TRBV6-1 and TRBJ1-5, with D possibly matching TRBD1 (6 bases). The CDR3 loop spans 15 amino acids. The germline V and J ends were trimmed by 10 bases and 4 bases, with 20 bases remaining between them. The germline gives CDR1 MNHNS, CDR2 SASEGT.

The chain carries TRBV9 and TRBJ2-2; 8 bases map to TRBD1. Germline V lookup: CDR1 SGDLS, CDR2 YYNGEE. With V trimmed by 0 bases and J by 11 bases, 6 bases remained unmatched. The CDR3 runs to 14 residues. This CDR3 reads CASSVDLGTGELFF. Written as DNA, the CDR3 is TGTGCCAGCAGCGTAGACTTAGGGACAGGAGAGCTGTTTTTT.

The rearrangement links TRBV18 to TRBJ2-3; 7 bases map to TRBD2. The CDR3 runs 16 residues. The trim removed 2 bases at V and 2 bases at J, leaving 7 bases unmatched. Germline CDR1 and CDR2: KGHSH and LQKENI. CDR3 sequence (DNA): TGTGCCAGCTCACCATCGACTAGCCTGGCCACAGATACGCAGTATTTT. It is translated as CASSPSTSLATDTQYF.

This chain joins TRBV6-1 and TRBJ2-2, with 10 bases lining up with TRBD2. The CDR3 has 14 residues. Germline CDR1 and CDR2: MNHNS and SASEGT. V lost 7 bases and J lost 4; bases outside the gene matches: 3. This chain's CDR3 is CASKGLASTGELFF. In nucleotides, the CDR3 is TGTGCCAGCAAGGGACTAGCGAGCACCGGGGAGCTGTTTTTT.

The rearrangement uses TRBV29-1 and TRBJ2-1, with 7 bases lining up with TRBD2. V was clipped by 1 base and J by 1 base; unmatched bases: 1. CDR3 length: 14 amino acids. Germline V gives CDR1 SQVTM, CDR2 ANQGSEA. The CDR3 region is CSVEGTRSYNEQFF. The DNA of the CDR3 is TGCAGCGTTGAAGGGACTAGATCCTACAATGAGCAGTTCTTC.

This clone came up once. This chain connects TRBV5-1 to TRBJ2-3, with a possible D match to TRBD1 (5 bases). Trimming took off 2 bases at V and 5 bases at J, with 15 bases between the two ends. The CDR3 consists of 15 residues. Per the germline V gene, CDR1 is SGHRS and CDR2 is YFSETQ. The CDR3 coding sequence is TGCGCCAGCAGCTTAGGGGCCTTAGGGATAGATACGCAGTATTTT. Protein: CASSLGALGIDTQYF.

V and J are TRBV28 and TRBJ1-1; D remains unclear. The CDR3 contains 11 residues. The ends were cut back, 6 bases at V and 11 bases at J, with 13 bases in the middle. Germline V gives CDR1 MDHEN, CDR2 SYDVKM. Here the CDR3 reads CASRQDTWAFF. The CDR3 DNA follows: TGTGCCAGCAGACAAGATACGTGGGCTTTCTTT. The whole variable domain, remainder taken from reference TRBV28 and TRBJ1-1, is DVKVTQSSRYLVKRTGEKVFLECVQDMDHENMFWYRQDPGLGLRLIYFSYDVKMKEKGDIPEGYSVSREKKERFSLILESASTNQTSMYLCASRQDTWAFFGQGTRLTVV.

The J gene is TRBJ2-1, the V gene TRBV7-3, with a weak D call TRBD1 (6 bases). There are 15 residues in the CDR3. Germline CDR1 is SGHTA and CDR2 is FQGTGA. V was clipped by 5 bases and J by 3 bases, with 14 bases between them. CDR3 loop: CASSAQGLHYNEQFF. The CDR3 DNA follows: TGTGCCAGCAGCGCGCAGGGGCTGCACTACAATGAGCAGTTCTTC.

This clone was seen more than once but under ten times. The V gene is TRBV9, the J gene TRBJ2-5; 8 bases map to TRBD1. V gave up 4 bases and J gave up 4 bases; unmatched junction bases: 6. Germline CDR1 and CDR2: SGDLS and YYNGEE. CDR3 length: 14 residues. The CDR3 reads CASSPYGQGETQYF. CDR3 coding DNA: TGTGCCAGCAGCCCTTATGGACAGGGAGAGACCCAGTACTTC.

Concerning this clone itself: Other DNA sequences in this sample translate to the same CDR3. V gene TRBV5-1 combines with J gene TRBJ1-4, with 9 bases lining up with TRBD1. Germline CDR1 SGHRS, CDR2 YFSETQ. CDR3 size: 15 residues. J lost 5 bases, V lost 4 bases, and 6 bases had no gene match. CDR3 loop: CASSPGGTGNEKLFF. The CDR3 DNA reads as TGCGCCAGCAGCCCGGGGGGGACAGGGAATGAAAAACTGTTTTTT.

Turning to this clone: The same CDR3 also results from other DNA sequences found in this sample. The chain has TRBV7-3 and TRBJ2-5; 8 bases agree with TRBD1. V lost 4 bases, J lost 4 bases, and 2 bases stayed unmatched. In germline, CDR1 is SGHTA, CDR2 FQGTGA. The CDR3 extends over 13 amino acids. The CDR3 bases are TGTGCCAGCAGCTCCGGACAGGGAGAGACCCAGTACTTC. Amino acid sequence: CASSSGQGETQYF.

This chain joins TRBV4-1 and TRBJ1-2; D possibly corresponds to TRBD1 (6 bases). The CDR3 runs 17 residues. The germline V and J ends were trimmed by 0 bases and 3 bases, with 17 bases remaining between them. Germline assignment: CDR1 MGHRA and CDR2 YSYEKL. CDR3 bases: TGCGCCAGCAGCCAAGATCGAGCAGGGGTCGGGGACTATGGCTACACCTTC. The encoded protein is CASSQDRAGVGDYGYTF.

The V gene is TRBV9, the J gene TRBJ2-2, with D perhaps TRBD1 (5 bases). The CDR3 contains 12 residues. Per the germline V gene, CDR1 is SGDLS and CDR2 is YYNGEE. Trimming removed 4 bases from V and 7 bases from J, with 8 bases in between. The chain's CDR3 is CASSQGVGELFF. Here the CDR3 DNA reads TGTGCCAGCAGCCAAGGGGTCGGGGAGCTGTTTTTT.

V and J are TRBV5-6 and TRBJ1-1, with 11 bases fitting TRBD1. The J segment lost 7 bases and the V segment lost 3 bases, leaving 8 bases of the junction unmatched. The CDR3 totals 15 residues. Germline loops: CDR1 SGHDT, CDR2 YYEEEE. The CDR3 region is CASSSGTGGFGEAFF. The CDR3 bases are TGTGCCAGCAGCTCCGGGACAGGGGGTTTCGGTGAAGCTTTCTTT.

The chain carries TRBV19 and TRBJ2-7, with D perhaps matching TRBD1 or TRBD2 (5 bases each). CDR3 size: 13 residues. Trimming took off 6 bases at V and 5 bases at J, with 14 bases between the two ends. Germline-derived CDR1 and CDR2 are LNHDA and SQIVND (reference sequence). The CDR3 loop is CASRALGTDEQYF. CDR3 bases: TGTGCCAGTAGAGCTTTAGGGACCGACGAGCAGTACTTC.

The gene calls are TRBV28 and TRBJ2-1; tentative D call: TRBD1 (5 bases). Trimming took 6 bases from V and 9 from J, leaving 12 bases between them. The CDR3 covers 12 residues. CDR1 is MDHEN, CDR2 SYDVKM, per germline. The CDR3 DNA reads as TGTGCCAGCAGGGGCCCTCAGGGTGAGCAGTTCTTC. Protein: CASRGPQGEQFF.

The V call is TRBV19, the J call TRBJ1-2; 9 bases map to TRBD1. V lost 4 bases and J lost 8; bases outside the gene matches: 11. Germline CDR1 reads LNHDA; CDR2 reads SQIVND (reference sequence). The CDR3 runs 15 residues. The CDR3 protein is CASSTGTGSRVGYTF. The DNA for the CDR3 is TGTGCCAGTAGTACCGGGACAGGGAGCCGTGTGGGCTACACCTTC. Together with reference TRBV19 and TRBJ1-2, the CDR3 gives the full variable domain: DGGITQSPKYLFRKEGQNVTLSCEQNLNHDAMYWYRQDPGQGLRLIYYSQIVNDFQKGDIAEGYSVSREKKESFPLTVTSAQKNPTAFYLCASSTGTGSRVGYTFGSGTRLTVV.

Here the CDR3 reads CASSQVGFLEQFF. In DNA form, the CDR3 reads TGTGCCAGCAGCCAAGTTGGTTTTCTCGAGCAGTTCTTC. V is TRBV14 and J is TRBJ2-1; D gene ambiguous. CDR1 is SGHDN, CDR2 FVKESK, per germline. V lost 1 base to trimming and J lost 10 bases, with 11 bases between them. The CDR3 totals 13 residues.

The rearrangement joins TRBV30 to TRBJ2-7, with 13 bases aligning to TRBD2. With 5 bases clipped from V and 3 bases from J, the junction kept 4 bases outside the gene matches. Looked up from germline, CDR1 is GTSNPN and CDR2 is SVGIG (reference sequence). There are 14 residues in the CDR3. The CDR3 loop is CAWRTSGSIYEQYF. DNA of the CDR3: TGTGCCTGGCGGACTAGCGGGAGTATCTACGAGCAGTACTTC. The entire variable domain, with the rest obtained from reference TRBV30 and TRBJ2-7, is as follows: SQTIHQWPATLVQPVGSPLSLECTVEGTSNPNLYWYRQAAGRGLQLLFYSVGIGQISSEVPQNLSASRPQDRQFILSSKKLLLSDSGFYLCAWRTSGSIYEQYFGPGTRLTVT.

Here the CDR3 DNA reads TGTGCCAGCAGCCCAACAGGGTTGAATGAGCAGTTCTTC. Amino acid sequence: CASSPTGLNEQFF. The V gene is TRBV7-6, the J gene TRBJ2-1; possibly TRBD1 for D (6 bases). The ends were cut back, 5 bases at V and 7 bases at J, with 12 bases in the middle. This CDR3 is 13 amino acids long. The germline V gene encodes CDR1 SGHVS and CDR2 FNYEAQ. The whole variable domain, remainder taken from reference TRBV7-6 and TRBJ2-1, is GAGVSQSPRYKVTKRGQDVALRCDPISGHVSLYWYRQALGQGPEFLTYFNYEAQQDKSGLPNDRFSAERPEGSISTLTIQRTEQRDSAMYRCASSPTGLNEQFFGPGTRLTVL.

The chain employs TRBV7-9 and TRBJ1-2, with D tentatively TRBD1 (5 bases). Trimming took off 3 bases at V and 5 bases at J, with 10 bases between the two ends. Germline V gene sequence: CDR1 SEHNR, CDR2 FQNEAQ (reference sequence). CDR3 length: 13 amino acids. The CDR3 bases are TGTGCCAGCAGCTTTTTCCAGGGATATGGCTACACCTTC. Residues: CASSFFQGYGYTF.

The chain carries TRBV9 and TRBJ2-1, with 8 nucleotides matching TRBD2. The CDR3 sequence is 17 residues long. The ends lost 0 bases at V and 0 bases at J; junction bases unmatched: 5. CDR1 and CDR2 (germline): SGDLS, YYNGEE. Written as DNA, the CDR3 is TGTGCCAGCAGCGTAGGGCTAGCGGGTAGCTCCTACAATGAGCAGTTCTTC. This gives the protein CASSVGLAGSSYNEQFF.

The chain joins TRBV5-4 to TRBJ2-3; tentatively, D is TRBD2 (6 bases). Germline V lookup: CDR1 SGHNT, CDR2 YYREEE (reference sequence). Trimming cost V 0 bases and J 3 bases, with 14 bases left between them. The CDR3 is 16 amino acids. The CDR3, as DNA: TGTGCCAGCAGCTTGGATTACGGGGGTTCAACAGATACGCAGTATTTT. Translation: CASSLDYGGSTDTQYF.